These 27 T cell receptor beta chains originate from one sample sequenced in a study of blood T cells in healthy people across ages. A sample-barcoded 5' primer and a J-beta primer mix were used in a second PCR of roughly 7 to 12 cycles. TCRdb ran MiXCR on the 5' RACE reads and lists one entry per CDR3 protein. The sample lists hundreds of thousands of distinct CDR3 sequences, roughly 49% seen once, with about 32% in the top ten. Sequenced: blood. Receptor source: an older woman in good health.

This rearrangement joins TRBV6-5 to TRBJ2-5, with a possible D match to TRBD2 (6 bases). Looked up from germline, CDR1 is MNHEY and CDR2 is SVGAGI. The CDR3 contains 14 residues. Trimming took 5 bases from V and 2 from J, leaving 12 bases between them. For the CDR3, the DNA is TGTGCCAGCAGTCCTGCGGGGCTACAAGAGACCCAGTACTTC. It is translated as CASSPAGLQETQYF.

CDR3: CSVEGRRDQETQYF. In DNA form, the CDR3 reads TGCAGCGTTGAAGGCAGGCGAGACCAAGAGACCCAGTACTTC. The chain couples TRBV29-1 to TRBJ2-5; D call uncertain. The germline CDR1 and CDR2 sequences are SQVTM and ANQGSEA. V lost 1 base and J 0 bases, leaving 9 bases between the germline ends. The length of the CDR3 is 14 residues.

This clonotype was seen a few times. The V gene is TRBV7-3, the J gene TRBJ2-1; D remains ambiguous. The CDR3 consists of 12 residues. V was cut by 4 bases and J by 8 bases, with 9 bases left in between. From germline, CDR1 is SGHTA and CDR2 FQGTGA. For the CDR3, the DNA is TGTGCCAGCAGCTCAGTAGGCTATGAGCAGTTCTTC. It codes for CASSSVGYEQFF.

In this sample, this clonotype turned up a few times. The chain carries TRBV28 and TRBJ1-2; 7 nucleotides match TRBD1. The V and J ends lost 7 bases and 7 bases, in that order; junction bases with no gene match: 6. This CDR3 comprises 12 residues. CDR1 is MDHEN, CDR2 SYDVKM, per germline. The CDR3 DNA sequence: TGTGCCAGCACACAGGGGATATCTGGCTACACCTTC. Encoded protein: CASTQGISGYTF.

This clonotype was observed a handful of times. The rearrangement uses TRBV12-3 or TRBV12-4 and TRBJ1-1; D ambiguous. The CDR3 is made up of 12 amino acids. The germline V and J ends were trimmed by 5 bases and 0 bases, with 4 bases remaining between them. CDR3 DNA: TGTGCCAGCAGTCCGATGAACACTGAAGCTTTCTTT. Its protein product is CASSPMNTEAFF.

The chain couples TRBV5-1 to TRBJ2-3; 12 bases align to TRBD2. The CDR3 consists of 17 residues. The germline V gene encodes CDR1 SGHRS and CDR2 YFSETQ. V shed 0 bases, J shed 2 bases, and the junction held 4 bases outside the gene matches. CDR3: CASSLGSSGRATDTQYF. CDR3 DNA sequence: TGCGCCAGCAGCTTGGGGTCTAGCGGGAGGGCCACAGATACGCAGTATTTT.

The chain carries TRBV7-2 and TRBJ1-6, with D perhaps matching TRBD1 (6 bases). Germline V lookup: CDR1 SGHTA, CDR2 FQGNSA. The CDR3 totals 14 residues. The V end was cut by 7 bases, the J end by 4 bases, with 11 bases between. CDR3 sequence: CASKGRGYNSPLHF. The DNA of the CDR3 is TGTGCCAGCAAAGGCAGGGGATATAATTCACCCCTCCACTTT. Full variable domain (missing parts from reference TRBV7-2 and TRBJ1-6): GAGVSQSPSNKVTEKGKDVELRCDPISGHTALYWYRQSLGQGLEFLIYFQGNSAPDKSGLPSDRFSAERTGGSVSTLTIQRTQQEDSAVYLCASKGRGYNSPLHFGNGTRLTVT.

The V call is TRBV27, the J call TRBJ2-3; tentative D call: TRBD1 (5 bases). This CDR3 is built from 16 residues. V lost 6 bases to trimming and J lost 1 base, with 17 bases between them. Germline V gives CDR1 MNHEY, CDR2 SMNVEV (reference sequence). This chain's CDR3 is CASRRQGPRGTDTQYF. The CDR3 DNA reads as TGTGCCAGCAGGCGTCAGGGTCCTCGGGGCACAGATACGCAGTATTTT.

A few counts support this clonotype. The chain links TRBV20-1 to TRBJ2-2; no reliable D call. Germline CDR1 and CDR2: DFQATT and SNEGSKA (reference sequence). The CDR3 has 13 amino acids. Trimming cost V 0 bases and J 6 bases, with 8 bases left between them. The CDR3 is CSARDATPGELFF. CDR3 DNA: TGCAGTGCTAGAGATGCGACCCCCGGGGAGCTGTTTTTT.

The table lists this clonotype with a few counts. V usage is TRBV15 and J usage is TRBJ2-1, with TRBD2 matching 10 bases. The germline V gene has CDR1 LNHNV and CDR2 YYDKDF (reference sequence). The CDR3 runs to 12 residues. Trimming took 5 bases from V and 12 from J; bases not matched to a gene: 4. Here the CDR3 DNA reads TGTGCCACCAGCGGGCTAGCGGGAGTGCAGTTCTTC. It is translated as CATSGLAGVQFF.

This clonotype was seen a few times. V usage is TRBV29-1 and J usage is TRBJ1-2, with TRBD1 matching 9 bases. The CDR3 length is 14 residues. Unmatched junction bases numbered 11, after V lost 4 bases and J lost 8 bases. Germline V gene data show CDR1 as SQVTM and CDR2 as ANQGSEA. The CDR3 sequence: CSVADPDRGEGYTF. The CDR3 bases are TGCAGCGTTGCCGACCCAGACAGGGGGGAAGGCTACACCTTC.

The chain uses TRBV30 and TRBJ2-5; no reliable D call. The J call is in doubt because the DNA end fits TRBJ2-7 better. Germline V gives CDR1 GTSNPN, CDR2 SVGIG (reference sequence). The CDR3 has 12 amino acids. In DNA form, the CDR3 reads TGTGCCTGGAGTGTAACTTCCAACGAGCAGTACTTC. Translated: CAWSVTSNEQYF.

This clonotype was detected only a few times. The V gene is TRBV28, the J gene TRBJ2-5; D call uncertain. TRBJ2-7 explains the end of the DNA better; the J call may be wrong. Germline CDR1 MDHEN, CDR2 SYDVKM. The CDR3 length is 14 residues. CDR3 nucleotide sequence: TGTGCCAGCAGTTTGAGGAGAATTCGGGTCGAGCAGTACTTC. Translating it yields CASSLRRIRVEQYF.

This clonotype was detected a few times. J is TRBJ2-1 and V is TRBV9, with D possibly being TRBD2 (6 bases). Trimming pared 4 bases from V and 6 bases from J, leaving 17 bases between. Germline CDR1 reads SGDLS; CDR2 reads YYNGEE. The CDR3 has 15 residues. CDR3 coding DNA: TGTGCCAGCAGCACCCGACTAGTCCCCCCCAATGAGCAGTTCTTC. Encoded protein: CASSTRLVPPNEQFF.

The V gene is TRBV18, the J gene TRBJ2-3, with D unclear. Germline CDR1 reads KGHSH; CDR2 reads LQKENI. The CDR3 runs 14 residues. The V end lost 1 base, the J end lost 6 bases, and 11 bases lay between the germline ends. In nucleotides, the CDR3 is TGTGCCAGCTCACCACTAGCAAACTCCGATACGCAGTATTTT. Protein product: CASSPLANSDTQYF.

The CDR3 coding sequence is TGCGCCAGCAGCCCTCAGACAGGGGAGAATTCACCCCTCCACTTT. This gives the protein CASSPQTGENSPLHF. The chain is built from TRBV5-1 and TRBJ1-6; 8 nucleotides align to TRBD1. The germline gives CDR1 SGHRS, CDR2 YFSETQ. V lost 4 bases and J lost 7; bases outside the gene matches: 7. The CDR3 is 15 residues long.

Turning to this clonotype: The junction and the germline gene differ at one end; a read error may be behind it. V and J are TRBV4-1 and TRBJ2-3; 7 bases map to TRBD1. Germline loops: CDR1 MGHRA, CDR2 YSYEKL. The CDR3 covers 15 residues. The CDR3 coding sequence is TGCGCCAGCAGCCAGGACAGGCCTAGCACAGATATGCAGTATTTT. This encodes CASSQDRPSTDMQYF.

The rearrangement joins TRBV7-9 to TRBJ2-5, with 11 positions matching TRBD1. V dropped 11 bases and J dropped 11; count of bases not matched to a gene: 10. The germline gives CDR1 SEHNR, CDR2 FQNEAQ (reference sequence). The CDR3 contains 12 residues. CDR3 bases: TGTGCCGGGACAGGGGGAGGGAATGGGCAGTACTTC. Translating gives CAGTGGGNGQYF.

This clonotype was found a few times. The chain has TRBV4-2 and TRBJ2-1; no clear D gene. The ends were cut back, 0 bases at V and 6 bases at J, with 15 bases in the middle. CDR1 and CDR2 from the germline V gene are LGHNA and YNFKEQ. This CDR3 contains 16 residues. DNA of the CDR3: TGTGCCAGCAGCCAAGAGTCGGGCCAGGTCGTCAATGAGCAGTTCTTC. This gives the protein CASSQESGQVVNEQFF.

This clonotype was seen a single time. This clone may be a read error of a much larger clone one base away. In nucleotides, the CDR3 is TGTGCCACCAGCTCGAGAGGGACTTTGGAGACCCAGTACTTC. It translates to CATSSRGTLETQYF. J is TRBJ2-5 and V is TRBV15; weak D call: TRBD2 (6 bases). The CDR3 loop spans 14 amino acids. Trimming left V 5 bases short and J 5 bases short, with 15 bases between. Germline V CDR1 and CDR2: LNHNV, YYDKDF (reference sequence).

Here the CDR3 DNA reads TGCAGTGCTACCGCGGACAGGCCGCCAGGGACAGATACGCAGTATTTT. Encoded protein: CSATADRPPGTDTQYF. The chain is built from TRBV20-1 and TRBJ2-3, with 7 nucleotides matching TRBD1. CDR3 length: 16 amino acids. CDR1 DFQATT and CDR2 SNEGSKA come from the germline V gene (reference sequence). V was pared by 4 bases and J by 3 bases, with 13 bases of the junction left unmatched.

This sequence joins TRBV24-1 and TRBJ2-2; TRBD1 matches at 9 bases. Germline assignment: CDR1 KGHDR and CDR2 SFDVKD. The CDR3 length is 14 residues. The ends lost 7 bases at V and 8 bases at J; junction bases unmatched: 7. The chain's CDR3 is CATRSQGASGELFF. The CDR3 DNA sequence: TGTGCCACCAGATCACAGGGGGCGTCAGGGGAGCTGTTTTTT.

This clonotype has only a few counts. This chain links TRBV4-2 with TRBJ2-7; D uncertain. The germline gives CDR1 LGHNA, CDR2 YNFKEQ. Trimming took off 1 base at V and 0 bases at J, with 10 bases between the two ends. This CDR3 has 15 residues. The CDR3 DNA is TGTGCCAGCAGCCAAGTCGGAGACAACTCCTACGAGCAGTACTTC. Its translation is CASSQVGDNSYEQYF.

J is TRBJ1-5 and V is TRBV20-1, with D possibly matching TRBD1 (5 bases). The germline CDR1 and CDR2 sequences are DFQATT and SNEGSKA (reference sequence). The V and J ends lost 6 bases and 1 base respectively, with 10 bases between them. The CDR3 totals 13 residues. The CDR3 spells CSARRDSNQPQHF. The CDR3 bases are TGCAGTGCCCGCAGGGACAGCAATCAGCCCCAGCATTTT.

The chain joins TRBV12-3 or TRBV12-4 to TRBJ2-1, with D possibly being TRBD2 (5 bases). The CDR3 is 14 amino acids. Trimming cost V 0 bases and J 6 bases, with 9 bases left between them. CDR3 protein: CASSLAGEFNEQFF. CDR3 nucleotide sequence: TGTGCCAGCAGTTTAGCGGGAGAATTCAATGAGCAGTTCTTC.

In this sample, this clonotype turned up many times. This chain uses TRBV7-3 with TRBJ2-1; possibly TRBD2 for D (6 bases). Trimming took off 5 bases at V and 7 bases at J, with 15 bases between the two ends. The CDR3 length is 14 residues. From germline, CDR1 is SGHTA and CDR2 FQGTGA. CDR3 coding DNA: TGTGCCAGCAGCCTCCTAGGCGGAGGGAATGAGCAGTTCTTC. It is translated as CASSLLGGGNEQFF.

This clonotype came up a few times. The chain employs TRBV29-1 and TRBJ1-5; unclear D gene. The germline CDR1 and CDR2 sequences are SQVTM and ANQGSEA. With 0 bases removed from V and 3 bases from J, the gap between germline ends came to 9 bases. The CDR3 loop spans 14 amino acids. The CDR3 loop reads CSVEDPGSNQPQHF. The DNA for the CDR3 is TGCAGCGTTGAAGATCCGGGGTCCAATCAGCCCCAGCATTTT.